Listed here are 5 T cell receptor beta chains from one sample, sequenced in a study of prognosis after radiotherapy for stage I lung cancer. Multiplex PCR in two rounds served to amplify TCR beta CDR3 from genomic DNA. The first round of PCR was done with primers that matched each TRBV and TRBJ gene. TCRdb re-called the multiplex PCR reads with MiXCR, one entry per CDR3 protein. This table has around 28,000 distinct CDR3 sequences, 40% to 55% appearing once. The sequencing here drew on PBMCs, taken before or after stereotactic body radiation therapy (not recorded which). The receptors were gathered from a donor at least 50 years old with non-small cell lung cancer.

At least ten counts were recorded for this clonotype. The chain employs TRBV12-3 or TRBV12-4 and TRBJ2-1, with 10 bases aligning to TRBD2. This CDR3 contains 14 residues. J was trimmed by 16 bases and V by 7 bases; bases with no gene match: 16. The CDR3 nucleotides read TGTGCCAGCACCCAACTAGCGGGAAAAAGGAGGGTTTTCTTC. Its translation: CASTQLAGKRRVFF.

A word on this clonotype: The junction departs from germline at one end; a sequencing error may be responsible. The chain uses TRBV7-8 and TRBJ1-5, with D possibly being TRBD1 (6 bases). This CDR3 is 16 amino acids long. Germline loops: CDR1 SGHVS, CDR2 FQNEAQ. CDR3 protein: CASILGTSYSNQPQHF. CDR3 DNA sequence: TGTGCCAGCATCTTAGGGACATCCTATAGCAATCAGCCCCAGCATTTT.

V usage is TRBV6-5 and J usage is TRBJ2-1; 9 bases fit TRBD1. The V gene's germline CDR1 is MNHEY and CDR2 SVGAGI. V shed 3 bases, J shed 7 bases, and the junction held 7 bases outside the gene matches. The CDR3 spans 15 residues. The CDR3 DNA sequence: TGTGCCAGCAGTTATAGCCCGGGACAGGGTAATGAGCAGTTCTTC. This codes for CASSYSPGQGNEQFF.

There are many counts of this clonotype. The chain has TRBV10-2 and TRBJ1-5, with TRBD1 matching 8 bases. The CDR3 loop spans 15 amino acids. J gave up 4 bases and V 8 bases, and 10 bases lay outside the gene matches. CDR1 is WSHSY and CDR2 is SAAADI in the germline V gene. CDR3 region: CASAPTGVLNQPQHF. The CDR3 DNA reads as TGCGCCAGCGCACCGACAGGGGTCCTAAATCAGCCCCAGCATTTT.

In the case of this clonotype: The germline gene is not matched at one end of the junction; a read error may be the cause. The chain couples TRBV20-1 to TRBJ1-6; perhaps TRBD1 as D (5 bases). Germline values: CDR1 DFQATT, CDR2 SNEGSKA (reference sequence). The CDR3 has 14 amino acids. The CDR3 region is CSARRSRVDSHLHF. In nucleotides, the CDR3 is TGCAGTGCCAGAAGGTCCAGGGTGGATTCACACCTCCACTTT.